These 24 T cell receptor beta chains originate from one sample sequenced in a study of shared clonotypes between healthy human individuals. TCRdb keeps only in-frame clones here, not all; method: immunoSEQ multiplex PCR. The table includes about 1 million clones, about 70% detected once. What was sequenced was memory CD4+ T cells sorted from blood. Subset noted: CD45RA-negative fraction. Receptor source: a man between 18 and 35 years old in good health.

The DNA of the CDR3 is TGTGCCAGCTCACCGTTGCCGGGGATGGGCGACACTGAAGCTTTCTTT. Its translation is CASSPLPGMGDTEAFF. V is TRBV18 and J is TRBJ1-1; unclear D gene. V was clipped by 3 bases and J by 3 bases, with 17 bases between them. The CDR3 length is 16 residues. Germline V lookup: CDR1 KGHSH, CDR2 LQKENI.

There are a few counts of this clone. This same CDR3 is encoded by further DNA sequences in the sample. V and J are TRBV28 and TRBJ1-3; D remains unclear. V lost 5 bases and J 4 bases, leaving 0 bases between the germline ends. This CDR3 has 10 residues. Germline CDR1 and CDR2: MDHEN and SYDVKM. The CDR3 is CASSGNTIYF. The CDR3 DNA reads TGTGCCAGCAGTGGAAACACCATATATTTT. Drawing the rest from reference TRBV28 and TRBJ1-3, the complete variable domain is DVKVTQSSRYLVKRTGEKVFLECVQDMDHENMFWYRQDPGLGLRLIYFSYDVKMKEKGDIPEGYSVSREKKERFSLILESASTNQTSMYLCASSGNTIYFGEGSWLTVV.

This chain connects TRBV25-1 to TRBJ2-3; no clear D gene. The CDR3 runs 16 residues. Germline V gene sequence: CDR1 MGHDK, CDR2 SYGVNS. Trimming left V 3 bases short and J 6 bases short, with 19 bases between. The CDR3 region has the DNA TGTGCCAGCAGTGAGTCACCCCCCGACTCTGATGATACGCAGTATTTT. Translating gives CASSESPPDSDDTQYF.

This clone has a handful of counts. The chain couples TRBV6-1 to TRBJ1-1, with D unresolved. Germline V gene data show CDR1 as MNHNS and CDR2 as SASEGT. The V end lost 6 bases, the J end lost 11 bases, and 13 bases lay between the germline ends. The length of the CDR3 is 11 residues. For the CDR3, the DNA is TGTGCCAGCAGACGGGTCTTCGAGGCTTTCTTT. Its translation is CASRRVFEAFF.

The chain has TRBV7-3 and TRBJ2-3, with D perhaps matching TRBD1 (6 bases). The CDR3 is 15 amino acids. Germline lookup yields CDR1 SGHTA and CDR2 FQGTGA. Trimming left V 1 base short and J 2 bases short, with 10 bases between. CDR3 in DNA: TGTGCCAGCAGCTTAAGTGGGGGCCTCACAGATACGCAGTATTTT. Translated, it gives CASSLSGGLTDTQYF.

The J gene is TRBJ2-1, the V gene TRBV4-1; D gene ambiguous. Germline CDR1 MGHRA, CDR2 YSYEKL. V shed 4 bases and J shed 0 bases, with 10 bases lying between them. This CDR3 has 15 residues. CDR3 bases: TGCGCCAGCAGCCCCACCAGGAGCTCCTACAATGAGCAGTTCTTC. Its protein product is CASSPTRSSYNEQFF.

This clone came up once. J is TRBJ1-1 and V is TRBV10-1, with D possibly matching TRBD1 (6 bases). Trimming took 7 bases from V and 5 from J, leaving 17 bases between them. Germline-derived CDR1 and CDR2 are WNHNN and SYGVQD (reference sequence). The CDR3 totals 14 residues. Written as DNA, the CDR3 is TGCGCCAGCAAGGAAAAGGGGGAATATACTGAAGCTTTCTTT. Translated, it gives CASKEKGEYTEAFF.

This clone was recorded only once. The chain uses TRBV19 and TRBJ2-3; D remains unclear. Deletions cut 11 bases from V and 3 bases from J, with 21 bases between. CDR3 size: 15 residues. Germline assignment: CDR1 LNHDA and CDR2 SQIVND (reference sequence). This CDR3 is CAVQGLPAGTDTQYF. The CDR3 DNA follows: TGTGCCGTGCAAGGGCTCCCCGCTGGAACAGATACGCAGTATTTT.

The CDR3 region has the DNA TGTGCCAGCAGCGTGGGACAGGGGGGGTACAATGAGCAGTTCTTC. This codes for CASSVGQGGYNEQFF. The chain employs TRBV9 and TRBJ2-1, with 11 bases identical to TRBD1. Germline lookup yields CDR1 SGDLS and CDR2 YYNGEE. J gave up 4 bases and V 2 bases, and 2 bases lay outside the gene matches. The CDR3 has 15 amino acids.

The chain recombines TRBV30 with TRBJ2-1; D uncertain. Deletions cut 6 bases from V and 10 bases from J, with 13 bases between. Germline assignment: CDR1 GTSNPN and CDR2 SVGIG (reference sequence). The CDR3 spans 11 residues. In DNA, the CDR3 is TGTGCCTGCAGTCTCCTGGGGGAGCAGTTCTTC. It specifies CACSLLGEQFF.

The chain combines TRBV5-6 with TRBJ1-6, with D unclear. The V end was cut by 2 bases, the J end by 6 bases, with 9 bases between. Germline CDR1 and CDR2: SGHDT and YYEEEE. There are 14 residues in the CDR3. The CDR3 reads CASSFREANSPLHF. In nucleotides, the CDR3 is TGTGCCAGCAGCTTCCGGGAAGCTAATTCACCCCTCCACTTT.

The chain employs TRBV9 and TRBJ2-2; possibly TRBD1 for D (6 bases). The length of the CDR3 is 16 residues. The V end lost 4 bases, the J end lost 0 bases, and 13 bases lay between the germline ends. Germline V gives CDR1 SGDLS, CDR2 YYNGEE. The CDR3 protein is CASSIRDMANTGELFF. CDR3 DNA: TGTGCCAGCAGCATACGGGACATGGCGAACACCGGGGAGCTGTTTTTT. The variable domain in full, completed from reference TRBV9 and TRBJ2-2, reads DSGVTQTPKHLITATGQRVTLRCSPRSGDLSVYWYQQSLDQGLQFLIQYYNGEERAKGNILERFSAQQFPDLHSELNLSSLELGDSALYFCASSIRDMANTGELFFGEGSRLTVL.

The chain employs TRBV11-2 and TRBJ1-5, with D tentatively TRBD1 (6 bases). V was trimmed by 2 bases and J by 7 bases, leaving 15 bases between them. CDR3 length equals 15 residues. Germline V gene sequence: CDR1 SGHAT, CDR2 FQNNGV. The CDR3 loop is CASSLQGKLNQPQHF. CDR3 in DNA: TGTGCCAGCAGCTTACAGGGGAAGCTCAACCAGCCCCAGCATTTT.

In its sample, this clone was seen a few times. CDR3 bases: TGTGCCAGCAGCCGTGGGGGCCTAGTCAATGAGCAGTTCTTC. Amino acids: CASSRGGLVNEQFF. The chain joins TRBV6-6 to TRBJ2-1; D may be TRBD1 (6 bases). The ends were cut back, 6 bases at V and 6 bases at J, with 15 bases in the middle. Germline loops: CDR1 MNHNY, CDR2 SVGAGI (reference sequence). This CDR3 spans 14 amino acids.

The V and J genes are TRBV5-1 and TRBJ1-5; D is perhaps TRBD1 (5 bases). Germline V CDR1 and CDR2: SGHRS, YFSETQ. Trimming left V 3 bases short and J 6 bases short, with 16 bases between. The CDR3 covers 15 residues. The CDR3 region is CASSSGTGDFQPQHF. In DNA form, the CDR3 reads TGCGCCAGCAGCTCGGGGACCGGGGACTTTCAGCCCCAGCATTTT. The full variable domain, its missing parts supplied by reference TRBV5-1 and TRBJ1-5, is KAGVTQTPRYLIKTRGQQVTLSCSPISGHRSVSWYQQTPGQGLQFLFEYFSETQRNKGNFPGRFSGRQFSNSRSEMNVSTLELGDSALYLCASSSGTGDFQPQHFGDGTRLSIL.

The chain recombines TRBV6-4 with TRBJ1-6; D perhaps matches TRBD1 (6 bases). V lost 2 bases and J lost 9, with 14 bases in between. The CDR3 has 15 amino acids. Germline CDR1 and CDR2: MRHNA and SNTAGT. The DNA for the CDR3 is TGTGCCAGCAGTGACACTGGGGTGGACAGTTCACCCCTCCACTTT. Protein product: CASSDTGVDSSPLHF.

V gene TRBV4-2 combines with J gene TRBJ2-7, with 9 bases aligning to TRBD2. The CDR3 loop spans 15 amino acids. The V segment lost 3 bases and the J segment 2 bases; nucleotides outside the gene matches: 5. Looked up from germline, CDR1 is LGHNA and CDR2 is YNFKEQ. The CDR3 is CASSHGLAPTYEQYF. CDR3 nucleotide sequence: TGTGCCAGCAGCCATGGACTAGCGCCAACCTACGAGCAGTACTTC.

J is TRBJ1-2 and V is TRBV6-5, with D unresolved. This CDR3 contains 13 residues. Trimming took off 0 bases at V and 7 bases at J, with 9 bases between the two ends. In germline, CDR1 is MNHEY, CDR2 SVGAGI. DNA for the CDR3: TGTGCCAGCAGTTACTCGCCTCGAGGTGGCTACACCTTC. Translation: CASSYSPRGGYTF.

This rearrangement joins TRBV7-8 to TRBJ2-5; D may be TRBD1 (6 bases). Looked up from germline, CDR1 is SGHVS and CDR2 is FQNEAQ. V was clipped by 7 bases and J by 3 bases, with 15 bases between them. The length of the CDR3 is 14 residues. The DNA of the CDR3 is TGTGCCAGCACCTCTAGCCGGGACAAAGAGACCCAGTACTTC. Its translation: CASTSSRDKETQYF.

V gene TRBV5-1 combines with J gene TRBJ2-5; 7 nucleotides match TRBD2. Germline V gene lookup returns CDR1 SGHRS and CDR2 YFSETQ. This CDR3 has 17 residues. V shed 0 bases and J 0 bases; nucleotides not matched to a gene: 8. The CDR3 loop is CASSLALIGGYQETQYF. As DNA, the CDR3 is TGCGCCAGCAGCTTGGCCCTCATCGGGGGGTACCAAGAGACCCAGTACTTC.

The V call is TRBV28, the J call TRBJ1-3; D gene ambiguous. The CDR3 is made up of 14 amino acids. Trimming stripped 3 bases from V and 4 bases from J, with 10 bases between. Germline assignment: CDR1 MDHEN and CDR2 SYDVKM. The chain's CDR3 is CASSFWAEGNTIYF. The CDR3 DNA is TGTGCCAGCAGTTTTTGGGCGGAGGGAAACACCATATATTTT.

The chain recombines TRBV28 with TRBJ1-2; D gene uncertain. Germline CDR1 MDHEN, CDR2 SYDVKM. Trimming left V 3 bases short and J 4 bases short, with 9 bases between. The CDR3 totals 13 residues. This chain's CDR3 is CASSFRAAYGYTF. CDR3 nucleotides: TGTGCCAGCAGTTTTCGGGCAGCCTATGGCTACACCTTC.

The V gene is TRBV20-1, the J gene TRBJ1-1; 7 nucleotides match TRBD1. The CDR3 covers 11 residues. Losses at the gene ends were 2 bases for V and 8 bases for J; bases not matched to a gene: 2. CDR1 DFQATT and CDR2 SNEGSKA come from the germline V gene (reference sequence). Written as DNA, the CDR3 is TGCAGTGCTAGAAGACAGGGCGAAGCTTTCTTT. This translates into CSARRQGEAFF.

This clone was seen a single time. V usage is TRBV5-4 and J usage is TRBJ2-7, with 12 bases fitting TRBD2. The V gene's germline CDR1 is SGHNT and CDR2 YYREEE (reference sequence). This CDR3 has 15 amino acids. J lost 2 bases, V lost 3 bases, and 3 bases had no gene match. CDR3 loop: CASSSRTSGTYEQYF. CDR3 sequence (DNA): TGTGCCAGCAGCTCACGGACTAGCGGGACCTACGAGCAGTACTTC.